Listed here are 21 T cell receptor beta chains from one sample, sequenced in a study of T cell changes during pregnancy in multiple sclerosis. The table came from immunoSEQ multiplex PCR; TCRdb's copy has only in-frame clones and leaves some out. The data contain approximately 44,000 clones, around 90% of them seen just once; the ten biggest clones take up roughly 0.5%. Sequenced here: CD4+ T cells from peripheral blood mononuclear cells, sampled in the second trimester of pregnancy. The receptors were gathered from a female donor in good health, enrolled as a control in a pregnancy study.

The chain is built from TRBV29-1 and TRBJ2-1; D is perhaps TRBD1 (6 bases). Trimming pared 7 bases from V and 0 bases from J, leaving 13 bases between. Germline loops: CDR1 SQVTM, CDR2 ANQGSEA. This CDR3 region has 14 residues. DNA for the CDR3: TGCAGCGCCCCCCGGGACAACTCCTACAATGAGCAGTTCTTC. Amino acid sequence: CSAPRDNSYNEQFF.

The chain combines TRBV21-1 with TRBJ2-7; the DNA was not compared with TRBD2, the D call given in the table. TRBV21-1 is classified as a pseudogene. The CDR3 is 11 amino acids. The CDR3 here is CASSLSYEQYF. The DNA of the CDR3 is TGTGCCAGCAGCCTATCCTACGAGCAGTACTTC.

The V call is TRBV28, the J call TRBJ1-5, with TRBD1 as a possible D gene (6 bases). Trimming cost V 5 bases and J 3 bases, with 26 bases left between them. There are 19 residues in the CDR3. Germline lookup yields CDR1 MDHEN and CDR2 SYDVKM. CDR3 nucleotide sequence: TGTGCCAGCAGTCCCCGGGTCAGTGGGGGCCACAGATCCAATCAGCCCCAGCATTTT. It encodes CASSPRVSGGHRSNQPQHF. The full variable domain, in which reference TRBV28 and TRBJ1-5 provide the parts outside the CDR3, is DVKVTQSSRYLVKRTGEKVFLECVQDMDHENMFWYRQDPGLGLRLIYFSYDVKMKEKGDIPEGYSVSREKKERFSLILESASTNQTSMYLCASSPRVSGGHRSNQPQHFGDGTRLSIL.

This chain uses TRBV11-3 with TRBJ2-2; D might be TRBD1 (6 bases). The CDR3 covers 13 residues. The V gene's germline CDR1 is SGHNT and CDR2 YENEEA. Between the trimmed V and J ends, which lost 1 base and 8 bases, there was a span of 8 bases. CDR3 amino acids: CASSLVGTGELFF. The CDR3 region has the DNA TGTGCCAGCAGCTTAGTCGGGACAGGGGAGCTGTTTTTT.

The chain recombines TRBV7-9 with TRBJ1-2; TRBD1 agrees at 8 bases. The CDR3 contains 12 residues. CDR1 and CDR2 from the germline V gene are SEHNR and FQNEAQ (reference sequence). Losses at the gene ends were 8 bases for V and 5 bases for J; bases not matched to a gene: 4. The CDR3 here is CASGGQGYGYTF. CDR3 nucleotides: TGTGCCAGCGGTGGACAGGGATATGGCTACACCTTC.

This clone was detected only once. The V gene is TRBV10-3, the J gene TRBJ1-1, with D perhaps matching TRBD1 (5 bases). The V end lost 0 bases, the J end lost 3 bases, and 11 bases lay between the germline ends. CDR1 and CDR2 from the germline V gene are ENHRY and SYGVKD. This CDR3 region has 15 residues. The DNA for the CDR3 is TGTGCCATCAGTGAGTCCGGGACTGCGTACACTGAAGCTTTCTTT. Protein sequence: CAISESGTAYTEAFF.

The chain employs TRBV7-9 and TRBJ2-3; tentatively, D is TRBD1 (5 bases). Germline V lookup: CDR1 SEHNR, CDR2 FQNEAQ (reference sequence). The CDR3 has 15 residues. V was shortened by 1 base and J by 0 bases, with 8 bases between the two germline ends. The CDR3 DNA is TGTGCCAGCAGCTTAGTGTCAGGGAGCACAGATACGCAGTATTTT. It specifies CASSLVSGSTDTQYF.

CDR3 sequence: CASSAETGDSGNTIYF. The CDR3 DNA is TGTGCCAGCAGTGCAGAGACAGGGGACTCTGGAAACACCATATATTTT. This sequence joins TRBV6-1 and TRBJ1-3; the match to TRBD1 covers 8 bases. The CDR3 loop spans 16 amino acids. The germline gives CDR1 MNHNS, CDR2 SASEGT. The J segment lost 0 bases and the V segment lost 4 bases, leaving 5 bases of the junction unmatched.

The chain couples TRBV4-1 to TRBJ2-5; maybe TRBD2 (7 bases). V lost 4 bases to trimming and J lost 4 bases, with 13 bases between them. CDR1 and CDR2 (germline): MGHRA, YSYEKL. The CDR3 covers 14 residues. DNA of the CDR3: TGCGCCAGCAGCCGAGGGGGGGTTGGAGAGACCCAGTACTTC. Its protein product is CASSRGGVGETQYF.

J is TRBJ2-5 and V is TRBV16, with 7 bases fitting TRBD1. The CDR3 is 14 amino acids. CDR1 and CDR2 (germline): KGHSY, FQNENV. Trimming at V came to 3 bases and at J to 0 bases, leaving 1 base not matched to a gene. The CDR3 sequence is CASSQTGHQETQYF. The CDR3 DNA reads TGTGCCAGCAGCCAGACAGGGCACCAAGAGACCCAGTACTTC.

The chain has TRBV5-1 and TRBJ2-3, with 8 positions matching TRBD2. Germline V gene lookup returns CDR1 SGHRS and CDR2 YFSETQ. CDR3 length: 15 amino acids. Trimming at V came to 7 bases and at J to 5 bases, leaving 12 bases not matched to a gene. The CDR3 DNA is TGCGCCAGCGGAAAAGCGGGGGCCGCGGGAGATACGCAGTATTTT. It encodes CASGKAGAAGDTQYF. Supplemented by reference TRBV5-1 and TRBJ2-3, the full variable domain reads KAGVTQTPRYLIKTRGQQVTLSCSPISGHRSVSWYQQTPGQGLQFLFEYFSETQRNKGNFPGRFSGRQFSNSRSEMNVSTLELGDSALYLCASGKAGAAGDTQYFGPGTRLTVL.

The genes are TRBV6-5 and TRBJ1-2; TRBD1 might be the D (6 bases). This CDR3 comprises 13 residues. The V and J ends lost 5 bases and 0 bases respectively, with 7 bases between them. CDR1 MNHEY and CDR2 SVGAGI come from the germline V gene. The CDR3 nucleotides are TGTGCCAGCAGTGGGGGCGCTAACTATGGCTACACCTTC. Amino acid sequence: CASSGGANYGYTF.

The CDR3 region has the DNA TGTGCCTGGATGTTTAGCGGGGGGGCGTATACGCAGTATTTT. Amino acids: CAWMFSGGAYTQYF. The chain uses TRBV30 and TRBJ2-3; 11 bases are shared with TRBD2. The CDR3 runs to 14 residues. Germline lookup yields CDR1 GTSNPN and CDR2 SVGIG (reference sequence). Trimming took 4 bases from V and 7 from J; bases not matched to a gene: 7. The full variable domain, its missing parts supplied by reference TRBV30 and TRBJ2-3, is SQTIHQWPATLVQPVGSPLSLECTVEGTSNPNLYWYRQAAGRGLQLLFYSVGIGQISSEVPQNLSASRPQDRQFILSSKKLLLSDSGFYLCAWMFSGGAYTQYFGPGTRLTVL.

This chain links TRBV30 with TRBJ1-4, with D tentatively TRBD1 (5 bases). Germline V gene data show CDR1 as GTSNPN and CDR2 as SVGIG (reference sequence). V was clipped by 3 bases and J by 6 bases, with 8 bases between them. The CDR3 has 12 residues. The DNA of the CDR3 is TGTGCCTGGAGGGGGCGCGATGAAAAACTGTTTTTT. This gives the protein CAWRGRDEKLFF. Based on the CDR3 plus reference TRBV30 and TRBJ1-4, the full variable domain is SQTIHQWPATLVQPVGSPLSLECTVEGTSNPNLYWYRQAAGRGLQLLFYSVGIGQISSEVPQNLSASRPQDRQFILSSKKLLLSDSGFYLCAWRGRDEKLFFGSGTQLSVL.

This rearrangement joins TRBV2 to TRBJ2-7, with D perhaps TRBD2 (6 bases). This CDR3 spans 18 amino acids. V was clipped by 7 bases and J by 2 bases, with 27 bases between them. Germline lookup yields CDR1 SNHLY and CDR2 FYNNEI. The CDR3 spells CASIYPPITGGVTYEQYF. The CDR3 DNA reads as TGTGCCAGCATATACCCTCCCATTACTGGCGGGGTTACCTACGAGCAGTACTTC.

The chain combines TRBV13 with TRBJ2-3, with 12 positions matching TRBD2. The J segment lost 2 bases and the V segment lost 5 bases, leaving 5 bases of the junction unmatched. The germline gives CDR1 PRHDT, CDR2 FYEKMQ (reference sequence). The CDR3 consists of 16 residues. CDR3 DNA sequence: TGTGCCAGCAGCGTCCGACTAGCGGGGGTCACAGATACGCAGTATTTT. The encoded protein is CASSVRLAGVTDTQYF.

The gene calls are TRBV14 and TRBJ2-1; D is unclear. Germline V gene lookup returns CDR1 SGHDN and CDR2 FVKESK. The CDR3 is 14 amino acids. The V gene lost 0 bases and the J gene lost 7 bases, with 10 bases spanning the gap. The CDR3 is CASSQEAALNEQFF. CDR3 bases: TGTGCCAGCAGCCAAGAGGCAGCGTTGAATGAGCAGTTCTTC.

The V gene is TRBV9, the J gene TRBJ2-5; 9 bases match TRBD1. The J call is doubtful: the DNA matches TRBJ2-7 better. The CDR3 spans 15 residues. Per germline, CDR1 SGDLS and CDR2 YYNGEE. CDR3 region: CASSVAEGQGGEQYF. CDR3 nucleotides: TGTGCCAGCAGCGTAGCGGAGGGACAGGGAGGCGAGCAGTACTTC.

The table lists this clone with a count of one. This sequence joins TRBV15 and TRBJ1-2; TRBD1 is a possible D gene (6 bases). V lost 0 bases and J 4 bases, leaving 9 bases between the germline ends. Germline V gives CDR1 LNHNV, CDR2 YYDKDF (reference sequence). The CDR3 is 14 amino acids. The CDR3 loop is CATSREQGAYGYTF. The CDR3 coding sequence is TGTGCCACCAGCAGAGAACAGGGAGCCTATGGCTACACCTTC.

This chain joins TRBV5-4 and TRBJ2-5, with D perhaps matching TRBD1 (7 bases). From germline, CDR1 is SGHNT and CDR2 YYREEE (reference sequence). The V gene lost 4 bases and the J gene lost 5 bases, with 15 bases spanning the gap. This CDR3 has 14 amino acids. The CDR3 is CASSPRGAGETQYF. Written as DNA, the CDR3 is TGTGCCAGCAGCCCCAGGGGGGCCGGGGAGACCCAGTACTTC.

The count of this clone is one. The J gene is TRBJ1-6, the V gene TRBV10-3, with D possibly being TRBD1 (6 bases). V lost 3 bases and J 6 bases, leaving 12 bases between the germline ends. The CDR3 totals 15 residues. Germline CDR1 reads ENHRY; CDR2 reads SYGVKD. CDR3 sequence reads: CAISDWTVPNSPLHF. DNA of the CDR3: TGTGCCATCAGTGATTGGACAGTGCCTAATTCACCCCTCCACTTT.